This T cell receptor (beta chain) was captured by sequencing in a study of blood T cell repertoires in COVID-19. Whole-study context: Collection of acute and convalescent COVID-19 samples took place in the United States, Italy and Spain. The cDNA or gDNA used as material had been derived from T cells, B-cell-depleted T cells, or PBMCs.

Source study methods: Estimation of nucleated cell counts relied on the amplification of reference gene primers. Libraries were prepared by immunoSEQ multiplex PCR; TCRdb keeps only in-frame clonotypes and omits some of them. Clone size and V and J calls were adopted from that table, with D and trimming inferred from the DNA. This sample has about 59,000 clones, with about four fifths found just once. V lost 6 bases to trimming and J lost 9 bases, with 15 bases between them. Germline V CDR1 and CDR2: MRHNA, SNTAGT. The CDR3 extends over 13 amino acids. The sequence was collected from a woman older than 75 with acute or convalescent COVID-19. The chain links TRBV6-4 to TRBJ2-1, with D possibly matching TRBD2 (6 bases). Sequenced input: peripheral blood. The CDR3 protein is CASSPGRGGEQFF. The DNA for the CDR3 is TGTGCCAGCAGCCCGGGAAGGGGAGGTGAGCAGTTCTTC.